Following are 23 T cell receptor beta chains from one sample sequenced in a study of blood T cell repertoires in COVID-19. TCRdb's copy holds only in-frame clones and misses some; the assay was immunoSEQ multiplex PCR. The sample contains 150,000 to 200,000 clones, around 85% of which appear only once. Sequencing input: peripheral blood. Receptor source: a human donor in a cohort sampled during active COVID-19.

The chain links TRBV7-3 to TRBJ2-1, with D maybe TRBD2 (7 bases). Germline V gene sequence: CDR1 SGHTA, CDR2 FQGTGA. The CDR3 contains 14 residues. Trimming stripped 6 bases from V and 4 bases from J, with 13 bases between. The CDR3 reads CASSPGGPYNEQFF. The CDR3, as DNA: TGTGCCAGCAGTCCGGGGGGCCCATACAATGAGCAGTTCTTC.

This clone was recorded only once. The gene calls are TRBV5-4 and TRBJ1-2; TRBD1 is a possible D gene (5 bases). The germline V and J ends were trimmed by 4 bases and 3 bases, with 19 bases remaining between them. This CDR3 spans 16 amino acids. CDR1 SGHNT and CDR2 YYREEE come from the germline V gene (reference sequence). CDR3 sequence reads: CASSGVSRGGDYGYTF. DNA for the CDR3: TGTGCCAGCAGCGGGGTGTCGCGGGGCGGAGACTATGGCTACACCTTC.

This clone was detected only once. In DNA, the CDR3 is TGTGCCAGCAGCGACAGACTAGCGGGCTTTCAAGAGACCCAGTACTTC. The encoded protein is CASSDRLAGFQETQYF. The rearrangement joins TRBV2 to TRBJ2-5; 10 positions agree with TRBD2. The CDR3 runs to 16 residues. CDR1 and CDR2 (germline): SNHLY, FYNNEI. V was pared by 6 bases and J by 2 bases, with 9 bases of the junction left unmatched. Based on the CDR3 plus reference TRBV2 and TRBJ2-5, the full variable domain is EPEVTQTPSHQVTQMGQEVILRCVPISNHLYFYWYRQILGQKVEFLVSFYNNEISEKSEIFDDQFSVERPDGSNFTLKIRSTKLEDSAMYFCASSDRLAGFQETQYFGPGTRLLVL.

J is TRBJ2-7 and V is TRBV27, with D perhaps matching TRBD2 (10 bases). V was shortened by 5 bases and J by 3 bases, with 35 bases between the two germline ends. The germline V gene encodes CDR1 MNHEY and CDR2 SMNVEV (reference sequence). The CDR3 has 21 amino acids. This CDR3 reads CASSPMPGQGIFSGRLYEQYF. The CDR3 coding sequence is TGTGCCAGCAGTCCCATGCCCGGACAGGGGATCTTTAGCGGGAGGCTCTACGAGCAGTACTTC.

V usage is TRBV28 and J usage is TRBJ2-7; D gene uncertain. Germline CDR1 reads MDHEN; CDR2 reads SYDVKM. This CDR3 contains 15 residues. Trimming took off 5 bases at V and 7 bases at J, with 21 bases between the two ends. CDR3 nucleotides: TGTGCCAGCAGTCGAACTGGCTTAGACAAGAGAGAGCAGTACTTC. It encodes CASSRTGLDKREQYF.

The chain recombines TRBV24-1 with TRBJ2-5; TRBD1 matches 8 bases. This CDR3 is built from 15 residues. The germline gives CDR1 KGHDR, CDR2 SFDVKD. V was clipped by 2 bases and J by 4 bases; unmatched bases: 5. CDR3 protein: CATSDSARGLETQYF. Written as DNA, the CDR3 is TGTGCCACCAGTGATTCTGCCAGGGGGCTAGAGACCCAGTACTTC.

The chain uses TRBV10-2 and TRBJ1-1, with unresolved D. This CDR3 is built from 12 residues. Germline V gene sequence: CDR1 WSHSY, CDR2 SAAADI. With 4 bases removed from V and 7 bases from J, the gap between germline ends came to 10 bases. CDR3 protein: CASSGGGLEAFF. CDR3 in DNA: TGCGCCAGCAGTGGAGGAGGCCTTGAAGCTTTCTTT.

This clone was recorded once. The V gene is TRBV6-2 or TRBV6-3, the J gene TRBJ2-7, with D perhaps matching TRBD2 (5 bases). Between the trimmed V and J ends, which lost 0 bases and 0 bases, there was a span of 15 bases. The CDR3 spans 17 residues. Germline CDR1 is MNHEY and CDR2 is SVGEGT. The CDR3, as DNA: TGTGCCAGCAGTTACTCGATACGGTCAGCGGACTCCTACGAGCAGTACTTC. This gives the protein CASSYSIRSADSYEQYF.

The chain uses TRBV18 and TRBJ1-2; D perhaps matches TRBD1 (6 bases). This CDR3 is built from 16 residues. V was cut by 4 bases and J by 10 bases, with 25 bases left in between. Germline loops: CDR1 KGHSH, CDR2 LQKENI. The CDR3 spells CASSQGRGNTRRAYTF. CDR3 nucleotide sequence: TGTGCCAGCTCACAGGGAAGGGGGAACACCCGTCGGGCCTACACCTTC. The full variable domain, its missing parts supplied by reference TRBV18 and TRBJ1-2, is NAGVMQNPRHLVRRRGQEARLRCSPMKGHSHVYWYRQLPEEGLKFMVYLQKENIIDESGMPKERFSAEFPKEGPSILRIQQVVRGDSAAYFCASSQGRGNTRRAYTFGSGTRLTVV.

The J gene is TRBJ2-7, the V gene TRBV5-1; 14 positions agree with TRBD2. This CDR3 region has 17 residues. V trimming: 3 bases; J trimming: 1 base; junction bases outside the gene matches: 6. Germline CDR1 reads SGHRS; CDR2 reads YFSETQ. The CDR3 reads CASSWGLAGDLSYEQYF. The CDR3 DNA follows: TGCGCCAGCAGCTGGGGACTAGCGGGAGATTTGTCCTACGAGCAGTACTTC.

This chain links TRBV6-5 with TRBJ1-2; a weak D match, TRBD1 (5 bases). Per the germline V gene, CDR1 is MNHEY and CDR2 is SVGAGI. The CDR3 runs to 15 residues. Between the trimmed V and J ends, which lost 4 bases and 3 bases, there was a span of 15 bases. In DNA, the CDR3 is TGTGCCAGCAGTTTATACGCAGGGTCTGACTATGGCTACACCTTC. This encodes CASSLYAGSDYGYTF.

This chain connects TRBV19 to TRBJ2-7; 7 bases agree with TRBD2. Germline V lookup: CDR1 LNHDA, CDR2 SQIVND (reference sequence). The length of the CDR3 is 17 residues. J gave up 3 bases and V 0 bases, and 11 bases lay outside the gene matches. CDR3 DNA sequence: TGTGCCAGTAGTATAGACCGACCCGGACTAGATCACTACGAGCAGTACTTC. Amino acids: CASSIDRPGLDHYEQYF.

V gene TRBV5-1 combines with J gene TRBJ1-2; TRBD1 matches at 9 bases. This CDR3 is 14 amino acids long. In germline, CDR1 is SGHRS, CDR2 YFSETQ. The ends lost 5 bases at V and 7 bases at J; junction bases unmatched: 9. In DNA form, the CDR3 reads TGCGCCAGCAGATGGGACAGGGAGGAAGGTGGCTACACCTTC. It codes for CASRWDREEGGYTF.

The chain joins TRBV19 to TRBJ1-4; the match to TRBD1 covers 7 bases. The CDR3 is 14 amino acids. CDR1 LNHDA and CDR2 SQIVND come from the germline V gene (reference sequence). V lost 7 bases, J lost 7 bases, and 9 bases stayed unmatched. CDR3 sequence: CASTKTGLSEKLFF. CDR3 bases: TGTGCCAGTACAAAGACAGGGCTCAGTGAAAAACTGTTTTTT.

V is TRBV5-4 and J is TRBJ2-7, with a weak D call TRBD2 (7 bases). In germline, CDR1 is SGHNT, CDR2 YYREEE (reference sequence). Trimming pared 0 bases from V and 0 bases from J, leaving 10 bases between. The CDR3 is 15 amino acids. CDR3 DNA sequence: TGTGCCAGCAGCTTGGGGGGGGGCCGCTCCTACGAGCAGTACTTC. Amino acid sequence: CASSLGGGRSYEQYF.

This sequence joins TRBV18 and TRBJ2-5; no clear D gene. The V and J ends lost 2 bases and 7 bases respectively, with 14 bases between them. CDR1 and CDR2 from the germline V gene are KGHSH and LQKENI. CDR3 length equals 14 residues. The CDR3 sequence: CASSPRQPEVTQYF. The CDR3 coding sequence is TGTGCCAGCTCACCAAGACAACCCGAAGTGACCCAGTACTTC.

The rearrangement links TRBV28 to TRBJ2-2, with D possibly matching TRBD1 (6 bases). V gave up 7 bases and J gave up 4 bases, with 13 bases separating them. CDR3 size: 14 residues. CDR1 is MDHEN and CDR2 is SYDVKM in the germline V gene. The CDR3 is CASKVQGITGELFF. The CDR3 coding sequence is TGTGCCAGCAAAGTACAGGGTATCACCGGGGAGCTGTTTTTT.

The CDR3 DNA sequence: TGTGCCAGCAGTTTTCGCAGGAACACTGAAGCTTTCTTT. Residues: CASSFRRNTEAFF. The rearrangement uses TRBV27 and TRBJ1-1; D is uncertain. The CDR3 is 13 amino acids. The germline V gene encodes CDR1 MNHEY and CDR2 SMNVEV (reference sequence). Trimming removed 3 bases from V and 1 base from J, with 6 bases in between.

V and J are TRBV29-1 and TRBJ1-4; D not resolved. This CDR3 region has 14 residues. Germline values: CDR1 SQVTM, CDR2 ANQGSEA. V was shortened by 3 bases and J by 2 bases, with 10 bases between the two germline ends. CDR3 nucleotides: TGCAGCGTTGACTCCGGGGTTACTAATGAAAAACTGTTTTTT. Its protein is CSVDSGVTNEKLFF.

CDR3: CASSLRPWAGGQSTDTQYF. CDR3 DNA sequence: TGTGCCAGCAGCTTACGCCCTTGGGCGGGAGGGCAAAGCACAGATACGCAGTATTTT. V and J are TRBV13 and TRBJ2-3, with TRBD2 matching 9 bases. Per germline, CDR1 PRHDT and CDR2 FYEKMQ (reference sequence). Unmatched junction bases numbered 12, after V lost 2 bases and J lost 0 bases. The CDR3 has 19 residues.

The rearrangement joins TRBV5-4 to TRBJ2-3, with a possible D match to TRBD1 (6 bases). The CDR3 has 16 residues. The germline V gene has CDR1 SGHNT and CDR2 YYREEE (reference sequence). V dropped 2 bases and J dropped 3 bases, with 16 bases sitting between them. The CDR3 sequence: CASSFFRGGFTDTQYF. DNA for the CDR3: TGTGCCAGCAGCTTCTTTCGAGGGGGATTTACAGATACGCAGTATTTT.

The chain links TRBV29-1 to TRBJ2-5; a weak D match, TRBD2 (6 bases). In germline, CDR1 is SQVTM, CDR2 ANQGSEA. The V and J ends lost 6 bases and 5 bases respectively, with 13 bases between them. This CDR3 is built from 12 residues. The DNA of the CDR3 is TGCAGCGTGGGACTTTTAGCGGAGACCCAGTACTTC. It specifies CSVGLLAETQYF.

This clone was counted only a few times. The genes are TRBV7-2 and TRBJ1-2; D remains unclear. The germline V gene encodes CDR1 SGHTA and CDR2 FQGNSA. Trimming removed 5 bases from V and 2 bases from J, with 12 bases in between. This CDR3 has 14 amino acids. CDR3 sequence reads: CASSPRPGNYGYTF. The DNA for the CDR3 is TGTGCCAGCAGCCCACGGCCCGGGAACTATGGCTACACCTTC.